This T cell receptor beta chain was sequenced for a study of blood T cell repertoires in COVID-19 (dated by TCRdb to 2020 to 2022). The study in broad terms: Samples from collaborators originated in the United States, Italy and Spain and spanned both the acute and convalescent phases of COVID-19. The prospective study material was composed of cDNA or gDNA derived from T cells, B-cell-depleted T cells, or PBMCs. Subjects who had been exposed to COVID-19, were actively infected with it, or had recovered from it provided the deeply sampled blood TCRbeta repertoires that made up the dataset. The repertoires were released in a freely available public database meant as a resource for research on the immune response to SARS-CoV-2. Samples came from the ongoing ImmuneRACE study (first 160 participants) plus 1,254 subjects from 6 global collaborators. Nearly every sample came with metadata listing a de-identified subject ID, COVID-19 status, age in years and sex. HLA class I and class II types, where available, came from metadata supplied by the sample provider rather than from assay-based typing.

With respect to this clone: The antigen it recognizes is unknown. The input lacks base qualities; no much larger clone sits a single base away.

Collaborating institutions collected whole blood in K2EDTA tubes following their own protocols. For TCRbeta analysis, collaborator samples were shipped as frozen whole blood, as isolated PBMCs, or as DNA extracted from either sample type. Here is what the overall study found, with its caveats: How much clinical and demographic metadata was included differed by source and by participant, and the metadata was provided uncurated.

V trim: 0 bases; J trim: 5 bases; unmatched bases: 6. The CDR3 covers 15 residues, taking in both the cysteine and the phenylalanine. Just the 45-base CDR3 DNA is kept, in frame starting at base 1. The germline V gene encodes CDR1 SGDLS and CDR2 YYNGEE. The immunoSEQ Assay, a bias-controlled multiplex PCR, was used to amplify TCRbeta CDR3 regions from genomic DNA. As for how the authors treated the data: Nucleated cell counts per sample were estimated from amplification of reference gene primers within the assay. To quantify the absolute abundance of each unique TCRbeta CDR3 rearrangement, sequence reads were collapsed and filtered. For each sample, productive Simpson clonality was calculated as the square root of Simpson's diversity index over productive rearrangements. Held by TCRdb, this immuneACCESS table contains in-frame sequences only and omits some clones. Under half of the omission traces to an unresolved V gene where checked; the cause of the rest is unknown. V, J and clone size were drawn from that table, and D and trimming were deduced from the DNA. This sample lists under 300,000 clones; more than 65% were detected once. Of the sample, 3% to 4% falls within the top ten clones.

The source of this sequence is a woman between 40 and 55 years old with active or convalescent COVID-19. The sequencing input was peripheral blood. This receptor chain uses TRBV9 and TRBJ2-5; 8 central bases correspond to TRBD2. CDR3 protein: CASSVGSGDVETQYF. The bases read TGTGCCAGCAGCGTAGGTAGCGGGGATGTTGAGACCCAGTACTTC.